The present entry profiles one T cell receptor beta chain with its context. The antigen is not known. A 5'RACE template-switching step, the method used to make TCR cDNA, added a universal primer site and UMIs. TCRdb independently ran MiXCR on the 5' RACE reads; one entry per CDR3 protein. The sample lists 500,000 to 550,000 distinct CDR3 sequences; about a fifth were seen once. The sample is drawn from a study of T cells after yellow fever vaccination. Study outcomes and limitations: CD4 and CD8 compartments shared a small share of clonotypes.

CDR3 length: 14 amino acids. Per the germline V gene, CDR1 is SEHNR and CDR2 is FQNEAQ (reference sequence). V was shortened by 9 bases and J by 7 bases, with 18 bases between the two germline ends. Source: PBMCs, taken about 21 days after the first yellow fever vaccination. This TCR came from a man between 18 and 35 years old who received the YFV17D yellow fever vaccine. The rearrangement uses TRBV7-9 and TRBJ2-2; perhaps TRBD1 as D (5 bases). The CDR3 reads CASQTAGYDGELFF. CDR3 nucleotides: TGTGCCAGTCAGACGGCAGGGTACGACGGGGAGCTGTTTTTT.